This record looks at one TCR beta chain sequence and its context. As yet, its antigen is unknown. Assay: immunoSEQ multiplex PCR; the TCRdb copy retains only in-frame clones and omits some. This sample yields 45,000 to 50,000 clones, of which about 83% are seen a single time; under 1.5% belongs to the top ten. The sample comes from a study of early stage breast cancer tumors. Study context: Most of the 16 invasive tumors were ER+, PR+ and HER2-. Invasive lobular carcinomas made up about 30% of the 12 ER+/PR+/HER2- tumors.

Findings of the study overall: Functional markers like CD4, CD8 and FOXP3 were missed in bulk sequencing. Enriched TCRB sequences shared across patients were mostly commonly generated sequences.

This CDR3 region has 15 residues. Germline V gene lookup returns CDR1 SGHKS and CDR2 YYEKEE (reference sequence). V shed 2 bases and J shed 6 bases, with 14 bases lying between them. This TCR was sampled from a person aged 45-65 years with breast cancer. The chain links TRBV5-5 to TRBJ1-4; perhaps TRBD1 as D (5 bases). Sequencing was done on a sample of blood. CDR3 sequence reads: CASSFSGGSDEKLFF. The CDR3 DNA sequence: TGTGCCAGCAGCTTCTCGGGGGGGAGCGATGAAAAACTGTTTTTT.